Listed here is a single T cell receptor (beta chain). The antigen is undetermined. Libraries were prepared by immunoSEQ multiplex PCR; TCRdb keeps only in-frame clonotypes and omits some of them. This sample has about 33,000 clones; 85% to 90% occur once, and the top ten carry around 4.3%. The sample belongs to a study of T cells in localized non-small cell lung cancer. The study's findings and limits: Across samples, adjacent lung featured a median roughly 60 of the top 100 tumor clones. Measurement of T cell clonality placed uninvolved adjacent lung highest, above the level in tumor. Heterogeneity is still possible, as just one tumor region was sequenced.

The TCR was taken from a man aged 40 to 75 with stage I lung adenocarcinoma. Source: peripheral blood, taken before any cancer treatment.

CDR3 nucleotides: TGTGCCAGCAGCTCCTCCCCGGACAGAGCATTGGTGCCCCAGCATTTT. It encodes CASSSSPDRALVPQHF. This sequence joins TRBV5-5 and TRBJ1-5; possible D gene TRBD1, 6 bases. Trimming pared 3 bases from V and 9 bases from J, leaving 22 bases between. The CDR3 contains 16 residues. CDR1 and CDR2 from the germline V gene are SGHKS and YYEKEE (reference sequence).